These T cell receptor beta chains were read from a single sample in a study of T cell responses to AZD1222 COVID-19 vaccine. Generated by immunoSEQ multiplex PCR, the TCRdb table keeps only in-frame clones and is missing some. The profile covers fewer than 130,000 clones, with around 94% appearing a single time and more than 2% taken by the ten largest. The material sequenced was peripheral blood, taken on day 0 of AZD1222 vaccination. The source is an adult in good health. CDR3s include the opening cysteine and the closing phenylalanine or tryptophan. D genes are given only for firm matches. Clone size appears in some rows only: once, few, many, or a class for an expanded clone.

V gene	D gene	J gene	clone size	CDR3 DNA	CDR3 protein
TRBV5-8	TRBD1	TRBJ2-1	few	TGTGCCAGCAGCTCCGTATTAGGACAGGGCATTACAATGGTGCAGTTCTTC	CASSSVLGQGITMVQFF
TRBV28	TRBD1	TRBJ1-5	NA	TGTGCCAGCAGCGACGGGACAGGGGTTCAGCCCCAGCATTTT	CASSDGTGVQPQHF
TRBV19	NA	TRBJ1-2	NA	TGTGCCAGTAGTACCCAGTACCAGGAGGGAGCTAACTATGGCTACACCTTC	CASSTQYQEGANYGYTF
TRBV2	NA	TRBJ2-3	NA	TGTGCCAGCAGTGGGGCACTAGTCAGTATCACAGATACGCAGTATTTT	CASSGALVSITDTQYF
TRBV9	NA	TRBJ1-1	NA	TGTGCCAGCAGCGAGGGGATAGGAGGGGGCACTGAAGCTTTCTTT	CASSEGIGGGTEAFF
TRBV9	NA	TRBJ1-1	NA	TGTGCCAGCAGCCCGGACGGAGGGAACACTGAAGCTTTCTTT	CASSPDGGNTEAFF
TRBV10-2	TRBD1	TRBJ1-2	NA	TGCGCCAGCAGAAACCGGGACAGCCTCTCGAACTATGGCTACACCTTC	CASRNRDSLSNYGYTF
TRBV3-1/TRBV3-2	NA	TRBJ1-5	NA	TGTGCCAGCAGCCAGGGGCTGGGTCCCAAGGTCCAGCATTTT	CASSQGLGPKVQHF
TRBV5-6	NA	TRBJ1-6	NA	TGTGCCAGCAGCTCTGGTGTGAAATCACCCCTCCACTTT	CASSSGVKSPLHF
TRBV5-1	NA	TRBJ1-2	NA	TGCGCCAGCAGCTTCGGGTCATCAGGGGCAGATGGCTACACCTTC	CASSFGSSGADGYTF
TRBV6-2/TRBV6-3	TRBD2	TRBJ2-5	NA	TGTGCCAGCAGCCTAGCGGGGGTATGGGAGACCCAGTACTTC	CASSLAGVWETQYF
TRBV12-3/TRBV12-4	NA	TRBJ1-1	NA	TGTGCCAGCAGTTTAGAGGGAACTGAAGCTTTCTTT	CASSLEGTEAFF
TRBV27	TRBD1	TRBJ1-1	once	TGTGCCAGCAGTTCTCCGGGACAGTTGGCTTTCTTT	CASSSPGQLAFF
TRBV5-1	NA	TRBJ1-1	NA	TGCGCCAGCAGTTTCCGGGGCAACACTGAAGCTTTCTTT	CASSFRGNTEAFF
TRBV11-2	NA	TRBJ1-5	NA	TGTGCCAGCAGCTCCCTCCAGGGCCGGCAGCCCCAGCATTTT	CASSSLQGRQPQHF
TRBV5-1	NA	TRBJ1-4	NA	TGCGCCAGCAGCTTGAGGGGAGGAGCCCATGAAAAACTGTTTTTT	CASSLRGGAHEKLFF
TRBV7-8	NA	TRBJ2-1	NA	TGTGCCAGCAGCTTAGTTGGCGGAAGCTCCTACAATGAGCAGTTCTTC	CASSLVGGSSYNEQFF
TRBV28	NA	TRBJ1-3	NA	TGTGCCAGCAGTTACCCTTGGGCCTCTGGAAACACCATATATTTT	CASSYPWASGNTIYF
TRBV7-6	NA	TRBJ1-6	once	TGTGCCAGCAGCCGAACAGGACAGCCCAAGAGCTCCTATAATTCACCCCTCCACTTT	CASSRTGQPKSSYNSPLHF
TRBV28	TRBD1	TRBJ1-2	NA	TGTGCCAGCAGTTTTCAGGGGGCGCCTGGCTACACCTTC	CASSFQGAPGYTF
TRBV7-9	TRBD1	TRBJ1-3	NA	TGTGCCAGCAGGACCGGACAGGGGGCCATATATTTT	CASRTGQGAIYF
TRBV27	NA	TRBJ2-2	once	TGTGCCAGCAGTTTACAAGGCACCGGGGAGCTGTTTTTT	CASSLQGTGELFF
TRBV3-1/TRBV3-2	TRBD2	TRBJ2-7	NA	TGTGCCAGCAGACTCACTAGCGGGAGCTCCTACGAGCAGTACTTC	CASRLTSGSSYEQYF
TRBV4-1	NA	TRBJ1-2	few	TGCGCCAGCAGCCAAGGGACCGGCTACACCTTC	CASSQGTGYTF
TRBV5-5	NA	TRBJ2-7	NA	TGTGCCAGCAGCGGTGGGACACTCGACTACGAGCAGTACTTC	CASSGGTLDYEQYF
TRBV14	NA	TRBJ1-2	NA	TGTGCCAGCAGCCAAGACCCCGTTAACTATGGCTACACCTTC	CASSQDPVNYGYTF
TRBV4-1	NA	TRBJ1-4	NA	TGCGCCAGCAGCCAAAGGGACCTAAGCCCTGAAAAACTGTTTTTT	CASSQRDLSPEKLFF
TRBV5-1	NA	TRBJ1-3	NA	TGCGCCAGCAGCACCGGACAACTGTCCTCTGGAAACACCATATATTTT	CASSTGQLSSGNTIYF
TRBV9	NA	TRBJ2-3	NA	TGTGCCAGCAGCGTAGGCCTGGACCAACGCACAGATACGCAGTATTTT	CASSVGLDQRTDTQYF
TRBV7-2	NA	TRBJ1-2	NA	TGTGCCAGCAGCTCATATTTGGGGTACTACACCTTC	CASSSYLGYYTF
TRBV6-6	TRBD1	TRBJ1-2	NA	TGTGCCAGCAGCCCGGGACAGTTAGTTTATGGCTACACCTTC	CASSPGQLVYGYTF
TRBV18	TRBD1	TRBJ1-1	once	TGTGCCAGCTCTCCATATCCTGGGACAGGGGGAGAAAGGACTGAAGCTTTCTTT	CASSPYPGTGGERTEAFF
TRBV3-1/TRBV3-2	NA	TRBJ2-3	NA	TGTGCCAGCAGCACTATGGATCCCATTATGCAAGATACGCAGTATTTT	CASSTMDPIMQDTQYF
TRBV5-4	NA	TRBJ1-2	once	TGTGCCAGCAGCTTGGCCGAGGCCCCAGCTCTAGCCTTC	CASSLAEAPALAF
TRBV7-2	NA	TRBJ1-2	NA	TGTGCCAGCAGCTCGGAAGCAGGGCCCCTTCTTCGTGGCTACACCTTC	CASSSEAGPLLRGYTF
TRBV6-4	NA	TRBJ1-1	NA	TGTGCCAGCAGCCCAACCTCTTCGGGGGGGACTGAAGCTTTCTTT	CASSPTSSGGTEAFF
TRBV16	NA	TRBJ1-1	NA	TGTGCCAGCAGCCAATTAGCTGGGGTTGCAACTGAAGCTTTCTTT	CASSQLAGVATEAFF
TRBV2	TRBD1	TRBJ1-4	NA	TGTGCCAGCAGGGGCCGGGACAGGGCCCCCAGATATAATGAAAAACTGTTTTTT	CASRGRDRAPRYNEKLFF
TRBV2	TRBD1	TRBJ1-5	once	TGTGCCAGCAGTTCCGGGACAGGGGGACTAGTCAGCAATCAGCCCCAGCATTTT	CASSSGTGGLVSNQPQHF
TRBV5-1	NA	TRBJ1-5	NA	TGCGCCAGCAACCCCCCAAACCGGGGCAGGAATAGCAATCAGCCCCAGCATTTT	CASNPPNRGRNSNQPQHF
TRBV12-5	NA	TRBJ1-3	NA	TGTGCTAGTGGTTTGGTAGATGTCAGTTTCAGCTCTGGAAACACCATATATTTT	CASGLVDVSFSSGNTIYF
TRBV5-1	NA	TRBJ1-1	NA	TGCGCCAGCAGCTTGTGGGGCAGGGAAGCGGGGGCGGCTTTCTTT	CASSLWGREAGAAFF
TRBV7-8	TRBD1	TRBJ1-5	NA	TGTGCCAGCAGCTTAAGTTTCGGACAGGGGGTAAGGCAGCCCCAGCATTTT	CASSLSFGQGVRQPQHF
TRBV11-2	NA	TRBJ1-2	NA	TGTGCCAGCAGCGAGGGCGGGGGACATGGCTACACCTTC	CASSEGGGHGYTF
TRBV12-5	NA	TRBJ2-1	NA	TGTGCTAGTGGGTCAGGGGATGAGCAGTTCTTC	CASGSGDEQFF
TRBV19	TRBD1	TRBJ2-1	NA	TGTGCCAGTAGTATAATCGGGACAGATTACAATGAGCAGTTCTTC	CASSIIGTDYNEQFF
TRBV10-3	NA	TRBJ1-2	NA	TGTGCCATCAGTGAGTTGGGCAGGGCAGCTGGCTACACCTTC	CAISELGRAAGYTF
TRBV15	NA	TRBJ1-6	NA	TGTGCCACCAGCAGAGATTTGTCGGGGTCACCCCTCCACTTT	CATSRDLSGSPLHF
TRBV19	NA	TRBJ2-1	NA	TGTGCCAGTAGTGTCTTATTCAATGAGCAGTTCTTC	CASSVLFNEQFF
TRBV15	TRBD1	TRBJ1-6	NA	TGTGCCACCAGCAGAGGGACAGGGAACTTAGGTTCACCCCTCCACTTT	CATSRGTGNLGSPLHF
TRBV30	NA	TRBJ1-2	NA	TGTGCCTGGAGTGTCGAGCGGGCATATGGCTACACCTTC	CAWSVERAYGYTF
TRBV19	NA	TRBJ1-1	NA	TGTGCCAGTACGACAGAGAACACTGAAGCTTTCTTT	CASTTENTEAFF
TRBV19	NA	TRBJ1-6	NA	TGTGCCAGTACCTCCCGCGGCAGGAATTCACCCCTCCACTTT	CASTSRGRNSPLHF
TRBV29-1	TRBD1	TRBJ1-1	NA	TGCAGCGTTGAAAAGGGGACAGTTGGGAACACTGAAGCTTTCTTT	CSVEKGTVGNTEAFF
TRBV3-1/TRBV3-2	TRBD2	TRBJ2-2	NA	TGTGCCAGCAGCCTAGATGGCGGGGGGCGGGAGCTGTTTTTT	CASSLDGGGRELFF